This T cell receptor (beta chain) originates from a study of quantifying T cell responses using KT2 cells. The overall study: Reverse transcription used primers in the TCR alpha and beta constant regions. The second PCR ran as a qPCR until a predetermined fluorescence threshold was reached.

Study-wide results and caveats: Very high KT2 spike-in numbers caused saturation in KT2 sequence detection. KT2 sequences were detected down to about one KT2 cell per 100,000 PBMC.

The CDR3 is 15 amino acids. Looked up from germline, CDR1 is LNHNV and CDR2 is YYDKDF (reference sequence). V lost 0 bases, J lost 0 bases, and 6 bases lay in between. Each cDNA got a UMI-containing oligo ligated at its 3' end. The first PCR ran around 4 cycles with an equimolar RC1.1 and RC1.2 beta primer mix. From the second PCR onward, TCR alpha and beta chains were processed separately. TCRdb fed the UMI-ligation and nested PCR reads into MiXCR, producing one record per CDR3 protein. The sample lists fewer than 45,000 distinct CDR3 sequences; 15% to 20% were seen once. There are many counts of this clonotype. Its antigen is undetermined.

The TCR was taken from a human donor. The rearrangement uses TRBV15 and TRBJ1-5; D not resolved. The sample was PBMCs spiked with cells of the T cell clone KT2. CDR3 region: CATSRDPNSNQPQHF. In DNA form, the CDR3 reads TGTGCCACCAGCAGAGACCCAAATAGCAATCAGCCCCAGCATTTT.